This section outlines one T cell receptor beta chain sequence together with its context. The data derive from a study of blood T cells in healthy people across ages. With a J-beta primer mix and a sample-barcoded 5' primer, a second PCR ran about 6 to 11 cycles. CDR3-containing paired-end reads numbered at least 3 million in each sample. TCRdb passed the 5' RACE reads through MiXCR, listing each CDR3 protein once. The sample shows approximately 810,000 distinct CDR3 sequences, roughly 34% of them seen only once. With V trimmed by 5 bases and J by 10 bases, 12 bases remained unmatched. CDR1 is SGHDN and CDR2 is FVKESK in the germline V gene. The CDR3 runs 15 residues.

The receptor was isolated from a man aged 18-30 years in good health. The V and J genes are TRBV14 and TRBJ1-4; 8 bases are shared with TRBD1. What was sequenced was blood. The CDR3 spells CASSSPDRAFGKLFF. As DNA, the CDR3 is TGTGCCAGCAGCTCTCCGGACAGGGCTTTCGGAAAACTGTTTTTT.